This T cell receptor (beta chain) appears in the sequencing data of a study of T-cell memory formation after mild COVID-19 (dated by TCRdb to 2020 to 2023). About the full investigation: TCR sequence clusters from the two donors were largely donor specific. T-cell clones expanding and contracting after mild COVID-19 in a couple of donors were tracked by longitudinal TCRalpha and TCRbeta repertoire sequencing. The cohort comprised two young, previously healthy adult volunteers, one female and one male. The investigation overall reported the following: Only two mild cases were covered in the study, and larger cohorts including severe cases with pre-infection samples were considered necessary. From day 15 to 85, contracting clones showed balanced CD4/CD8 phenotypes, whereas a second wave of clones that expanded from day 15 to 37 leaned towards CD4+. Some responding clones were found in pre-infection memory, which suggests that pre-existing cross-reactive memory T cells took part in the SARS-CoV-2 response. The second-wave clones that peaked on day 37 were not confirmed to be SARS-CoV-2 specific. Contracting CD4+ clones were located mainly in the CM and EM memory subsets, whereas CD8+ clones were found to be enriched in EMRA.

Remarks on this clonotype: Which antigen it targets is not known. No quality values exist for individual bases; no much larger clone is one base distant.

The instrument was an Illumina NovaSeq 6000. TCRalpha and TCRbeta cDNA libraries were constructed by 5'RACE with constant-segment primers, with sample barcodes and unique molecular identifiers being introduced. Trizol reagent was used to extract RNA from every sample. Amplification of the libraries took two PCR steps, and the second step added a second sample barcode plus Illumina TruSeq adapters. Sequencing of libraries was performed on an Illumina NovaSeq with 2 x 150 bp paired-end reads. For the original study's pipeline: The reads were demultiplexed and collapsed into UMI-guided consensus sequences using migec v1.2.7. Using mixcr v2.1.11, UMI consensuses were aligned to TRA and TRB V and J templates and then assembled into clonotypes. Clonotypes were classified as expanded or contracted when called significant by both edgeR and NoisET, with noise models trained on biological replicates. edgeR calls used a false discovery rate-adjusted p below 0.01 and a log2 fold-change threshold of 1. PCA with hierarchical clustering of max-normalized trajectories of the 1000 most abundant clonotypes was used as exploratory dynamics analysis. Each responding clone was given a CD4 or CD8 phenotype based on the CD4+ and CD8+ repertoires, which had been sequenced separately. TCRdb cleaned the public reads at Q25 with fastp, built clones with MiXCR and kept in-frame beta chains. A single entry per CDR3 protein holds the most common genes and DNA from its merged rows. TCRdb's processing, not the authors', yielded these V and J calls. Across this sample there are more than 450,000 distinct CDR3 sequences, with more than 15% seen only once. 9.5% to 15% of the sample is held by the ten biggest clonotypes.

The germline V gene specifies MGHRA as CDR1 and YSYEKL as CDR2. Measured from the cysteine to the phenylalanine, the CDR3 is 15 residues long. The CDR3 DNA has 45 bases and is translated from base 1. Trimming at the junction amounts to 0 bases on V and 2 bases on J, and the germline ends lie 9 bases apart. PBMCs were isolated by Ficoll-Paque density gradient centrifugation. What was sequenced was PBMCs or a T cell subset sorted from them (not recorded which). The chain uses TRBV4-1 and TRBJ2-3; the D gene identity is not certain. The clonotype was recovered from an adult woman who had mild COVID-19 (a few samples of this study predate the infection). The sample titles of this study are shuffled in the database, so cell type and time point are left out; the donor was told from shared clones. The DNA sequence reads TGCGCCAGCAGCCAAGAAGGATGGTCCACAGATACGCAGTATTTT. Translated, this gives CASSQEGWSTDTQYF.